This T cell receptor (beta chain) was obtained from a study of blood T cell repertoires in COVID-19. Germline lookup yields CDR1 SNHLY and CDR2 FYNNEI. V trimming: 1 base; J trimming: 1 base; junction bases outside the gene matches: 2. The CDR3 has 15 residues. Grouping used clinical history reported by participants in a survey and questionnaire. Data came from immunoSEQ multiplex PCR; TCRdb stores just in-frame clones and leaves some out. The top ten clones hold approximately 1% of a sample with about 430,000 clones, roughly 90% of them seen once. This clonotype was sampled from a woman aged 25-40 years with acute COVID-19. The V call is TRBV2, the J call TRBJ1-2; TRBD1 aligns across 8 bases. The sequenced sample consisted of PBMCs or T cells enriched from blood (not recorded which). Here the CDR3 reads CASSEGTGINYGYTF. Here the CDR3 DNA reads TGTGCCAGCAGTGAAGGGACAGGGATTAACTATGGCTACACCTTC.